Here is one TCR beta chain with its context. Its antigen remains unidentified. These data come from a study of identifying expanded T cells in peripheral blood. Study results and caveats: Technical replicates showed around 1.1 changed clones; approximately two weeks about 16.4; four weeks 19.

Clones were read by immunoSEQ multiplex PCR, and TCRdb kept only the in-frame ones, dropping some. The sample records about 52,000 clones, around 82% being singletons. Healthy donors had no documented immune events, such as infections, while sampled. Germline CDR1 is LNHDA and CDR2 is SQIVND (reference sequence). V lost 9 bases, J lost 7 bases, and 10 bases stayed unmatched. The length of the CDR3 is 14 residues. The TCR sequence derives from a person between 18 and 75 years old in good health. The chain couples TRBV19 to TRBJ2-2, with 8 bases fitting TRBD1. The specimen sequenced was blood. This chain's CDR3 is CASSSDRVVGELFF. CDR3 nucleotides: TGTGCCAGCAGTTCGGACAGGGTGGTCGGGGAGCTGTTTTTT.